The clone carrying this T cell receptor beta chain occurred many times. The target antigen is unknown. The data were obtained in a study of T-cell memory formation after mild COVID-19. Overall study context: TCR clusters were mostly confined to one donor each.

Using constant-segment primers, 5'RACE produced TCR alpha and TCR beta cDNA libraries carrying sample barcodes and UMIs. TCRdb processed the 5' RACE reads anew with MiXCR; each CDR3 protein has one entry. The sample includes approximately 150,000 distinct CDR3 sequences, 6% to 7% seen only once; the top ten take around 1.9%. Study-wide results and caveats: CD4+ contracting clones were mainly CM and EM; CD8+ ones, EMRA. A balance of CD4 and CD8 characterized clones contracting day 15 to 85, whereas later expanders leaned CD4+.

This sequence was found in an adult woman who had mild COVID-19 (a few samples of this study predate the infection). Cell type and time point are not known. The sample was PBMCs or a T cell subset sorted from them (not recorded which).

The CDR3: CASSLDFPYEQYF. The CDR3 region has the DNA TGTGCCAGCTCACTAGATTTCCCCTACGAGCAGTACTTC. The V and J genes are TRBV18 and TRBJ2-7; D is unresolved. Per the germline V gene, CDR1 is KGHSH and CDR2 is LQKENI. The CDR3 loop spans 13 amino acids. V was trimmed by 4 bases and J by 2 bases, leaving 9 bases between them.